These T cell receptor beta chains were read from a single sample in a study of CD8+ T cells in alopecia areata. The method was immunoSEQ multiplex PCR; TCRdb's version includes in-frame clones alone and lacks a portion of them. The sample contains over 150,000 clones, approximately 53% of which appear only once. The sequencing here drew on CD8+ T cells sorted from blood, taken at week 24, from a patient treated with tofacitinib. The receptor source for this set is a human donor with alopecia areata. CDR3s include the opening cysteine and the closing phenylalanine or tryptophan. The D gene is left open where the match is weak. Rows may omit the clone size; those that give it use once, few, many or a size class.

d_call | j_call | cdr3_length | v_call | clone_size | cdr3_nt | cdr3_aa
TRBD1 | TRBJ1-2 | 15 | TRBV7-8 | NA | TGTGCCAGCAGCTTAGCCAAACAGGGGAACTATGGCTACACCTTC | CASSLAKQGNYGYTF
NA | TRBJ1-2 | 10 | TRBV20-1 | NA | TGCAGTGCTAGAGGTGATGGCTACACCTTC | CSARGDGYTF
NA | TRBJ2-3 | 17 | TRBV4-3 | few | TGCGCCAGCAGCCAAGAATCGATGGGTGGTGAGGAGGATACGCAGTATTTT | CASSQESMGGEEDTQYF
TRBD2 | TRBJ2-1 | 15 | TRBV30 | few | TGTGCCTGGGACTCCGTGCGGGGGGTAAACAATGAGCAGTTCTTC | CAWDSVRGVNNEQFF
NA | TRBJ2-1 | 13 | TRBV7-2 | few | TGTGCCAGCAGCCCCGCACGGGGCAATGAGCAGTTCTTC | CASSPARGNEQFF
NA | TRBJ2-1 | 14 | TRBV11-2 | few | TGTGCCAGCAGCTTAGGAGGGGGGTACAATGAGCAGTTCTTC | CASSLGGGYNEQFF
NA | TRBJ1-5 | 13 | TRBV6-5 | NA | TGTGCCAGCAGTCGGGGGGAGGCTCAGCCCCAGCATTTT | CASSRGEAQPQHF
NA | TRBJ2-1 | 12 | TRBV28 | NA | TGTGCCAGCAGTTTATCCTACAATGAGCAGTTCTTC | CASSLSYNEQFF
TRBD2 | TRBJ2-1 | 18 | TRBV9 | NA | TGTGCCAGCAGCGTAGCGATTAGCGGGGGGAGCTCCTACAATGAGCAGTTCTTC | CASSVAISGGSSYNEQFF
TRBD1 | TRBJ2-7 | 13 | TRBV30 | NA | TGTGCCTGGAGGGGAGAGGGGGCGCGCGAGCAGTACTTC | CAWRGEGAREQYF
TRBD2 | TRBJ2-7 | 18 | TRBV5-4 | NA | TGTGCCAGCAGCTTGGAAATAGCGGGGGGCCTACACGCCTACGAGCAGTACTTC | CASSLEIAGGLHAYEQYF
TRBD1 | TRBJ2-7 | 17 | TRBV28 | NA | TGTGCCAGCAGTTTATTCCCAGGGGGCGATACGGCCTACGAGCAGTACTTC | CASSLFPGGDTAYEQYF
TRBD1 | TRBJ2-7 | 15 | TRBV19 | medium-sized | TGTGCCAGTAGTCTAGAATTGACAGGGAACTACGAGCAGTACTTC | CASSLELTGNYEQYF
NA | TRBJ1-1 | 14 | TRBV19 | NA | TGTGCCAGTAGTATTCGTGAGGGAGGTACTGAAGCTTTCTTT | CASSIREGGTEAFF